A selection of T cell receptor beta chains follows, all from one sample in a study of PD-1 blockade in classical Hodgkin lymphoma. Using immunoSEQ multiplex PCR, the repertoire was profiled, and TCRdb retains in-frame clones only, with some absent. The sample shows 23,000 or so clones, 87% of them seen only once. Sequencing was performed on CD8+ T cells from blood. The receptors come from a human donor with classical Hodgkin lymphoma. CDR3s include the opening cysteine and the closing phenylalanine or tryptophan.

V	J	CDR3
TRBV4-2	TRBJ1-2	CASSHSRDRGQGYTF
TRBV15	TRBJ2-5	CATSSEGQAQETQYF
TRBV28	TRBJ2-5	CASSPPMWEAQYF
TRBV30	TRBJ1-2	CAWVRGNYGYTF
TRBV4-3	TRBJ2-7	CASSQGPSGLYEQYF
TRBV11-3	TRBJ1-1	CASSAGDTEAFF
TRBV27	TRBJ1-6	CASSPINSPLHF
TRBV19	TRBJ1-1	CASSIGGNTEAFF
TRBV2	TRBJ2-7	CASSEAPGDYEQYF
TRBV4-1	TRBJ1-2	CASSQLRREVGGSYGYTF
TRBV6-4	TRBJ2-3	CASSVGTGGKDTQYF
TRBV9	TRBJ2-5	CASSVVPSAGVQETQYF
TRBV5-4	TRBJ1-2	CASSSGPEGDGYTF
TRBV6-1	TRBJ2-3	CASSETNTDTQYF
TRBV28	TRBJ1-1	CASMRWNTEAFF
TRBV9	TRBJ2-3	CASTGGYTDTQYF
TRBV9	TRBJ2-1	CASSVGGIPYNEQFF
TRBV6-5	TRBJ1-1	CASSYGPNTEAFF
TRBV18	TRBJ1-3	CASSPPGNQNTIYF
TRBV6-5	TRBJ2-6	CASRETGANVLTF
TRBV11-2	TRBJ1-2	CASSFAEIYGYTF
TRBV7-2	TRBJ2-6	CASSFSRWSSGANVLTF
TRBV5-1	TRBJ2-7	CASSLGRGFYEQYF
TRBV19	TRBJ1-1	CASSIGSGNTEAFF
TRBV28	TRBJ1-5	CASTKTGGGQPQHF
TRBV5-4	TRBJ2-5	CASSLGGEQETQYF
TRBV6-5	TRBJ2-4	CASSYVGAKNIQYF
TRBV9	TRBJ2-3	CASSVAFSGRIDTQYF
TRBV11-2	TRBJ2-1	CASSPTGNEQFF
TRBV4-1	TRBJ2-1	CASSQDPGEQFF
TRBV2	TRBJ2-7	CASAGPNENEQYF
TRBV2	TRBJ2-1	CASSPGLPYVSNEQFF
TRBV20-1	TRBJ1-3	CSARWGNTIYF
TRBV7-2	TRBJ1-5	CASSLGADQPQHF
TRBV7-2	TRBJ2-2	CASSFGVRLLNTGELFF
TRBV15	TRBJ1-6	CATSRDGGNSPLHF
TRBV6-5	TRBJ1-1	CASRVQSLNTEAFF
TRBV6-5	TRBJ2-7	CASTYRGGSYEQYF
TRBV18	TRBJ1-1	CASSPPGGQGLVTEAFF
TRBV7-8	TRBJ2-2	CASSKWDRENTGELFF
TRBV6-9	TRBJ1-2	CASSDTGNYGYTF
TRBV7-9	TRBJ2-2	CASSRPGGPGTGELFF
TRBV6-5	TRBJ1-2	CASRQVGGRDYGYTF
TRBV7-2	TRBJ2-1	CASSSRDKSYNEQFF
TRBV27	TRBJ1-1	CASSLRLNTEAFF
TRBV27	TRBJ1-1	CASSRITDREAFF
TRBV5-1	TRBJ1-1	CASSPVGLNTEAFF
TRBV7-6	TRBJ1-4	CASSLGSAAEGEKLFF
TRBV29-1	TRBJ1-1	CSVSTGGFTEAFF
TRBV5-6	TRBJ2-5	CASSYYSTRWTQYF
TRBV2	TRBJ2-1	CAISEENEQFF
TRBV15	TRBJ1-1	CATSQHVGSEAFF
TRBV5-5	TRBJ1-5	CASSQEGTSFNQPQHF
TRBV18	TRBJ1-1	CASSRARLEWNTEAFF